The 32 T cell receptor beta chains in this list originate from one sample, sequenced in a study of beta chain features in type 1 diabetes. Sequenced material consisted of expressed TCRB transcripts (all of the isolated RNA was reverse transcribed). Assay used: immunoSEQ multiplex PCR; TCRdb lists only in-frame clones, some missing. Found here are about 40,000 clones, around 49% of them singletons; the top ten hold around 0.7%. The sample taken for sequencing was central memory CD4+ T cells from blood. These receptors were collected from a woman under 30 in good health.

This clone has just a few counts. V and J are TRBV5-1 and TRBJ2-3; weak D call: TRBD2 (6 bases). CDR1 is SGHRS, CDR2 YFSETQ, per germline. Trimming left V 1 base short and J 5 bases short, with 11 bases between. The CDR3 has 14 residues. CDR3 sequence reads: CASSLRPAGDTQYF. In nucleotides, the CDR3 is TGCGCCAGCAGCTTGCGCCCAGCGGGAGATACGCAGTATTTT.

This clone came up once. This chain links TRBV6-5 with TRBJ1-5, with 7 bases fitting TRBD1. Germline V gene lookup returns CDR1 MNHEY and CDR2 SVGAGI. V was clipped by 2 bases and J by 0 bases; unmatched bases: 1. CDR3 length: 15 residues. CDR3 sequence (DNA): TGTGCCAGCAGTTACGGGACAGATAGCAATCAGCCCCAGCATTTT. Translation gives CASSYGTDSNQPQHF.

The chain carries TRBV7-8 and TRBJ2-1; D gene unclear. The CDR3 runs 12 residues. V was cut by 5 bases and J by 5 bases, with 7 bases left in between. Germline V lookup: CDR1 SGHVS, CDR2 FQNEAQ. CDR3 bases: TGTGCCAGCAGCCACCGGGACAATGAGCAGTTCTTC. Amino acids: CASSHRDNEQFF.

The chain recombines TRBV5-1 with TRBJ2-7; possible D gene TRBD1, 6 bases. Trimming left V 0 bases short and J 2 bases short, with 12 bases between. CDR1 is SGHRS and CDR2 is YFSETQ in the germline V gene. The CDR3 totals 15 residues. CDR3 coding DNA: TGCGCCAGCAGCTTGGCGGCAGGGGCCCCCTACGAGCAGTACTTC. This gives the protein CASSLAAGAPYEQYF.

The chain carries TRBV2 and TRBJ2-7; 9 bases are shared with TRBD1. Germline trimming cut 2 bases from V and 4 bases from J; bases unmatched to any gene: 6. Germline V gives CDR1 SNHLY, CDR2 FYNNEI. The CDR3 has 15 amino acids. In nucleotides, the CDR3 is TGTGCCAGCAGTGAAAGGGGACAGGGAGCGTACGAGCAGTACTTC. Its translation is CASSERGQGAYEQYF.

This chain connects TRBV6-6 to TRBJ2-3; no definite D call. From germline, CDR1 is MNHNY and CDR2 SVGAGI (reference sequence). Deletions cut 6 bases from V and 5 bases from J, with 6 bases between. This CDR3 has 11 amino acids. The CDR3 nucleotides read TGTGCCAGCAGATCAAAAGATACGCAGTATTTT. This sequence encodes CASRSKDTQYF.

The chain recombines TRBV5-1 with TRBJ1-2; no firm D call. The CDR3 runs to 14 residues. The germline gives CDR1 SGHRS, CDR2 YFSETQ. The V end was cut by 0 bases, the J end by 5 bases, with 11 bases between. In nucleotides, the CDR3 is TGCGCCAGCAGCTTGGCCTACGGGAGATATGGCTACACCTTC. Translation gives CASSLAYGRYGYTF.

CDR3 bases: TGTGCCAGCAGTCCGGGACTAGTTCAAGAGACCCAGTACTTC. Protein sequence: CASSPGLVQETQYF. This chain links TRBV6-1 with TRBJ2-5; 8 bases line up with TRBD2. CDR3 length equals 14 residues. Germline V CDR1 and CDR2: MNHNS, SASEGT. The V gene end was trimmed by 5 bases and the J gene end by 2 bases; junction bases not matched to a gene: 4.

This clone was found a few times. CDR3 protein: CASSLDRGGIYEQYF. CDR3 nucleotides: TGTGCCAGCAGCTTAGATAGGGGGGGTATCTACGAGCAGTACTTC. The chain joins TRBV11-2 to TRBJ2-7, with D possibly TRBD2 on 7 matching bases. The CDR3 sequence is 15 residues long. Germline values: CDR1 SGHAT, CDR2 FQNNGV. V gave up 0 bases and J gave up 3 bases, with 12 bases separating them.

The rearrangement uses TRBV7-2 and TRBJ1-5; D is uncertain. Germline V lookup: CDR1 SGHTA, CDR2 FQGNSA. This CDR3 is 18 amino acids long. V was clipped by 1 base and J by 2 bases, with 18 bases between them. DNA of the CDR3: TGTGCCAGCAGCTTAGATCGTAGCGGGCCCTTCGGCAATCAGCCCCAGCATTTT. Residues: CASSLDRSGPFGNQPQHF. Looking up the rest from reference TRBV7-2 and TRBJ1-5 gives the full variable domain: GAGVSQSPSNKVTEKGKDVELRCDPISGHTALYWYRQSLGQGLEFLIYFQGNSAPDKSGLPSDRFSAERTGGSVSTLTIQRTQQEDSAVYLCASSLDRSGPFGNQPQHFGDGTRLSIL.

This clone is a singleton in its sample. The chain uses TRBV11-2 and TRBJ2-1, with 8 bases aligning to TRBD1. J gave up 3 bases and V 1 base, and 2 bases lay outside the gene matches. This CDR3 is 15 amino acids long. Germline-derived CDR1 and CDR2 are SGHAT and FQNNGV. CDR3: CASSLGDRYYNEQFF. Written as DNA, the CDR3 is TGTGCCAGCAGCTTAGGGGACAGGTACTACAATGAGCAGTTCTTC.

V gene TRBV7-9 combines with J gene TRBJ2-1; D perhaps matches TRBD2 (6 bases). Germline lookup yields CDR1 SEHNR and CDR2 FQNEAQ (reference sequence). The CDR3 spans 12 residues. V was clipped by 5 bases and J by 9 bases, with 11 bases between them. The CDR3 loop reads CASSPQGGEQFF. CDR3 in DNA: TGTGCCAGCAGCCCCCAGGGAGGTGAGCAGTTCTTC.

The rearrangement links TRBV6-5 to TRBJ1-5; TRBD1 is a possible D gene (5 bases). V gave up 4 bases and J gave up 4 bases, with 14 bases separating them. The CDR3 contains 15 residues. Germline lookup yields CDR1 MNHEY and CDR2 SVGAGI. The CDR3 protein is CASSLGRELNQPQHF. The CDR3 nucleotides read TGTGCCAGCAGTTTGGGACGGGAGTTAAATCAGCCCCAGCATTTT.

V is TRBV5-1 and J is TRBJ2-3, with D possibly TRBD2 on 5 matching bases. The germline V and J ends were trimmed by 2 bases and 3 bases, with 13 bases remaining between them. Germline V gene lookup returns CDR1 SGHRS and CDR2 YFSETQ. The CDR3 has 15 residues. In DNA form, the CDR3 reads TGCGCCAGCAGCTTCTACGGGATTAGTACAGATACGCAGTATTTT. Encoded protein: CASSFYGISTDTQYF.

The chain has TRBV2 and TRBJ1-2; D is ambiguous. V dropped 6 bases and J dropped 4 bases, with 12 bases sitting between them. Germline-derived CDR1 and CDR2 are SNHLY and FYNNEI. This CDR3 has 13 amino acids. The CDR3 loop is CASRPEGIYGYTF. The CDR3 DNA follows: TGTGCCAGCAGGCCAGAGGGAATCTATGGCTACACCTTC. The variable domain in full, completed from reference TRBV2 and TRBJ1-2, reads EPEVTQTPSHQVTQMGQEVILRCVPISNHLYFYWYRQILGQKVEFLVSFYNNEISEKSEIFDDQFSVERPDGSNFTLKIRSTKLEDSAMYFCASRPEGIYGYTFGSGTRLTVV.

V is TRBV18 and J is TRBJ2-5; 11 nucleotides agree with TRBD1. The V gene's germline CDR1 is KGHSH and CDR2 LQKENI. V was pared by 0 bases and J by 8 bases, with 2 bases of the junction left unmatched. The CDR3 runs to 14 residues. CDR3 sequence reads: CASSPPGTGGTQYF. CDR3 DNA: TGTGCCAGCTCACCACCGGGGACAGGGGGAACCCAGTACTTC.

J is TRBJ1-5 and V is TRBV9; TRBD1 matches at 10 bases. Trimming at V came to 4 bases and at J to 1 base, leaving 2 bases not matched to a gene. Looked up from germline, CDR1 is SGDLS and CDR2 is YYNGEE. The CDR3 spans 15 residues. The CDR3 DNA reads TGTGCCAGCAGCATGGGACAGGGGAGCAATCAGCCCCAGCATTTT. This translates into CASSMGQGSNQPQHF.

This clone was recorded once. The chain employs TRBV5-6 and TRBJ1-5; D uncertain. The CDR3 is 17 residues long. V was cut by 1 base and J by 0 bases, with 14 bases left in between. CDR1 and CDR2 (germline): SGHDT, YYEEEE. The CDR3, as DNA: TGTGCCAGCAGCTTGCATGTTCAGTTCCATAGCAATCAGCCCCAGCATTTT. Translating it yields CASSLHVQFHSNQPQHF.

The CDR3, as DNA: TGTGCCAGCAGTCTGATCAGGGTTAGCAATCAGCCCCAGCATTTT. This encodes CASSLIRVSNQPQHF. This sequence joins TRBV2 and TRBJ1-5, with D possibly TRBD1 on 5 matching bases. This CDR3 is built from 15 residues. V lost 5 bases, J lost 0 bases, and 11 bases lay in between. Germline V CDR1 and CDR2: SNHLY, FYNNEI.

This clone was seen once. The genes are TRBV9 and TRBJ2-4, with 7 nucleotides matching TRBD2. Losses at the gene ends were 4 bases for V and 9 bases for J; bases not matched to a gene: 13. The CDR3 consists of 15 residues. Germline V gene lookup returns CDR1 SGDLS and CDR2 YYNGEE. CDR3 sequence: CASSPTDGTISIQYF. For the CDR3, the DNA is TGTGCCAGCAGCCCGACGGACGGGACTATTAGCATTCAGTACTTC.

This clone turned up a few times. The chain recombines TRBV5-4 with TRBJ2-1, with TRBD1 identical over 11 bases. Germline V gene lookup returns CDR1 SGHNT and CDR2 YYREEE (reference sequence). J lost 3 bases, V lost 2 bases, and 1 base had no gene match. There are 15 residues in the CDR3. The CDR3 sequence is CASSLGTGGYNEQFF. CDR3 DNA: TGTGCCAGCAGCTTAGGGACAGGGGGCTACAATGAGCAGTTCTTC.

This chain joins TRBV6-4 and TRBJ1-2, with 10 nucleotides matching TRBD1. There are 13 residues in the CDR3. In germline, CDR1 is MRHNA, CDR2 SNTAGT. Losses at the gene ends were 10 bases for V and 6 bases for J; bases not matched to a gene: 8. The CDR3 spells CAKDRGARDGYTF. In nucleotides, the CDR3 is TGTGCCAAGGACAGGGGGGCGCGAGATGGCTACACCTTC.

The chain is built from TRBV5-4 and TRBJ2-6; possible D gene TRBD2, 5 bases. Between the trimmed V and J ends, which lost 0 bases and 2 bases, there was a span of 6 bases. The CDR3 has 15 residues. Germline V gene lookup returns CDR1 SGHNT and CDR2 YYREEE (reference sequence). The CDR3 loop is CASSLAGAGANVLTF. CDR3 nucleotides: TGTGCCAGCAGCTTGGCCGGGGCTGGGGCCAACGTCCTGACTTTC.

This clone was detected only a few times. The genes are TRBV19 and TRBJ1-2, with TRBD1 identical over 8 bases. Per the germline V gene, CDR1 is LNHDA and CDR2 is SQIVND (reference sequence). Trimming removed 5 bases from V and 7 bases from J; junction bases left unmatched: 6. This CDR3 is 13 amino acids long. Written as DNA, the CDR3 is TGTGCCAGTAGTCCCGACAGGGGTGGTGGCTACACCTTC. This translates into CASSPDRGGGYTF.

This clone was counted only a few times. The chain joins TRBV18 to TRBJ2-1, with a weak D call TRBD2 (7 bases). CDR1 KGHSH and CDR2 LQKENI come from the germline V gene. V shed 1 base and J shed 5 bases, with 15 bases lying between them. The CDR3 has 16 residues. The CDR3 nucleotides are TGTGCCAGCTCACCACGGAGAGGGGGGGCCGACAATGAGCAGTTCTTC. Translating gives CASSPRRGGADNEQFF. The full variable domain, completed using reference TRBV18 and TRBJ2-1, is NAGVMQNPRHLVRRRGQEARLRCSPMKGHSHVYWYRQLPEEGLKFMVYLQKENIIDESGMPKERFSAEFPKEGPSILRIQQVVRGDSAAYFCASSPRRGGADNEQFFGPGTRLTVL.

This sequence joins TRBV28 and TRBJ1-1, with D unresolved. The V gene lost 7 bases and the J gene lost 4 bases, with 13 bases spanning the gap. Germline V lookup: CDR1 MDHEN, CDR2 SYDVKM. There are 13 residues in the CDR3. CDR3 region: CASTSVRGTEAFF. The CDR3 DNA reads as TGTGCCAGCACCTCCGTTCGGGGCACTGAAGCTTTCTTT.

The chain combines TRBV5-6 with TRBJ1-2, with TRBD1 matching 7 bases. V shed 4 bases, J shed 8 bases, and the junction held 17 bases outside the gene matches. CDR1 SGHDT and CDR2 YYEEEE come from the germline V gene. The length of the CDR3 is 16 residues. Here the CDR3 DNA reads TGTGCCAGCAGCCCTAAAACAGGGGCGCGGGTACGGGGCTACACCTTC. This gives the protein CASSPKTGARVRGYTF. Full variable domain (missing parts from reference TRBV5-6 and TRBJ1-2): DAGVTQSPTHLIKTRGQQVTLRCSPKSGHDTVSWYQQALGQGPQFIFQYYEEEERQRGNFPDRFSGHQFPNYSSELNVNALLLGDSALYLCASSPKTGARVRGYTFGSGTRLTVV.

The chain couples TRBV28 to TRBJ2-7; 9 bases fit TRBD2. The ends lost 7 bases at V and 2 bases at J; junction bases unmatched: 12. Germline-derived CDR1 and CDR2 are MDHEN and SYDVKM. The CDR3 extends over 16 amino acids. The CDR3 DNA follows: TGTGCCAGCACACCGGCGGGGGGGCTTAACCCCTACGAGCAGTACTTC. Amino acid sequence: CASTPAGGLNPYEQYF.

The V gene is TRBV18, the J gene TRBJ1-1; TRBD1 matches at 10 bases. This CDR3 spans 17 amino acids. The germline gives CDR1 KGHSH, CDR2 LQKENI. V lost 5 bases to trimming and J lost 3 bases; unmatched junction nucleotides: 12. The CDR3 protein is CASSSLGTGAEDTEAFF. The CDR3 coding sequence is TGTGCCAGCTCATCCCTCGGGACAGGGGCTGAGGACACTGAAGCTTTCTTT.

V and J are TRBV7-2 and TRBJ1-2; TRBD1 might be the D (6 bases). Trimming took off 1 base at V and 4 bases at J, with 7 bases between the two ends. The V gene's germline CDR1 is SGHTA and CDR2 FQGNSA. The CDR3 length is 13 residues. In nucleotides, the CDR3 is TGTGCCAGCAGCTTAGACAGGGCCTATGGCTACACCTTC. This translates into CASSLDRAYGYTF.

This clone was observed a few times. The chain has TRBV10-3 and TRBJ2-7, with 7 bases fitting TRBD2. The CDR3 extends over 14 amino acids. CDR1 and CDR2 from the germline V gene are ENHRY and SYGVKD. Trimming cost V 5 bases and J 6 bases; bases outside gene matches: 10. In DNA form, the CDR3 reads TGTGCCATCAGTCCCCAGCGGGATGCAGCCGAGCAGTACTTC. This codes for CAISPQRDAAEQYF.

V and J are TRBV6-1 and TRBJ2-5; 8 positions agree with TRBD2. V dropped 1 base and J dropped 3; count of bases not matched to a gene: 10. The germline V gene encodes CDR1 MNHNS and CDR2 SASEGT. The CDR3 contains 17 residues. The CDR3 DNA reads TGTGCCAGCAGTGAAGGTTCCTCTAGCGGGTTGGAAGAGACCCAGTACTTC. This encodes CASSEGSSSGLEETQYF.